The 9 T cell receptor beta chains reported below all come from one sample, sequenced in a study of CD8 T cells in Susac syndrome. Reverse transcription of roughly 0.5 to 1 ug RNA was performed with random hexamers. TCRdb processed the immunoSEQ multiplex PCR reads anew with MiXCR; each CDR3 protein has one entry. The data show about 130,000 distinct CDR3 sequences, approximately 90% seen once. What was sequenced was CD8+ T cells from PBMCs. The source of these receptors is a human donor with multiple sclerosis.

The DNA of the CDR3 is TGCGCCAGCAGCTTGGCAGGGGCTATGCTTGTTGAGCAGTACTTC. Translation gives CASSLAGAMLVEQYF. The gene calls are TRBV5-1 and TRBJ2-7, with D possibly TRBD1 on 6 matching bases. Trimming stripped 0 bases from V and 7 bases from J, with 17 bases between. CDR1 is SGHRS and CDR2 is YFSETQ in the germline V gene. CDR3 length: 15 amino acids.

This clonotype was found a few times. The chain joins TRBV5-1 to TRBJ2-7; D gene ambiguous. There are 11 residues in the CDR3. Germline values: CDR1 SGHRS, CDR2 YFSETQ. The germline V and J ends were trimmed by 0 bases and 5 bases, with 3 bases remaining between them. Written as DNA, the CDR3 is TGCGCCAGCAGCTTGGCCGACGAGCAGTACTTC. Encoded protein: CASSLADEQYF.

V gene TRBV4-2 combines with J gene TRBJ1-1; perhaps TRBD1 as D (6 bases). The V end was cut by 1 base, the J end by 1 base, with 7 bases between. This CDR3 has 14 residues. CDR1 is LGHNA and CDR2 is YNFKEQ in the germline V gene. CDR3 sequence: CASSQGGQNTEAFF. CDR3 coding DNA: TGTGCCAGCAGCCAAGGGGGACAGAACACTGAAGCTTTCTTT.

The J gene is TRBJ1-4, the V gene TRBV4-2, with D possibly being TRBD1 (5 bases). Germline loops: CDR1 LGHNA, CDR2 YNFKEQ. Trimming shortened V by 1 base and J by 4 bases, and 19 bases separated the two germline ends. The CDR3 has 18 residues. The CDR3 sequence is CASSQGVGSGPLNEKLFF. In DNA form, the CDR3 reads TGTGCCAGCAGCCAAGGAGTGGGATCGGGACCGCTTAATGAAAAACTGTTTTTT.

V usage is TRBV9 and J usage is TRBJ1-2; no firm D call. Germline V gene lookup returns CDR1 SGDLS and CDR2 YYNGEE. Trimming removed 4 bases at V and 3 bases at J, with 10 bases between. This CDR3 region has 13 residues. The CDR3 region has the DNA TGTGCCAGCAGCCCCAGGACGGACTATGGCTACACCTTC. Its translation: CASSPRTDYGYTF.

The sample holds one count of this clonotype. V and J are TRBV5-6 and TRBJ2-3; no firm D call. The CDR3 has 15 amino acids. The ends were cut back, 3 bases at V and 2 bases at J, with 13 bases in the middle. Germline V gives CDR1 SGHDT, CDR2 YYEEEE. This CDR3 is CASSWEGSYTDTQYF. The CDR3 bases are TGTGCCAGCAGCTGGGAAGGGTCATACACAGATACGCAGTATTTT.

As DNA, the CDR3 is TGCAGCGTTGACGGCACGGACAGTTCCGGTGGAGACACTGAAGCTTTCTTT. Translation: CSVDGTDSSGGDTEAFF. This rearrangement joins TRBV29-1 to TRBJ1-1; a possible D gene is TRBD1 (6 bases). The CDR3 consists of 17 residues. Germline CDR1 SQVTM, CDR2 ANQGSEA. V dropped 3 bases and J dropped 3 bases, with 23 bases sitting between them.

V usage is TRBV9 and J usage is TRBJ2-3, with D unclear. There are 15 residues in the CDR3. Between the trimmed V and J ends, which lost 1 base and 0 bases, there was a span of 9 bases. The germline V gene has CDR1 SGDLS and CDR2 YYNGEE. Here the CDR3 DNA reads TGTGCCAGCAGCGTATTTGATTATAGCACAGATACGCAGTATTTT. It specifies CASSVFDYSTDTQYF.

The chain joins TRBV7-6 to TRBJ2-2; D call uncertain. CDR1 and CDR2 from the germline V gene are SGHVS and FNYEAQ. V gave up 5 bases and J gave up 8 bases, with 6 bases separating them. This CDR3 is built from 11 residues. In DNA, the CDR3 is TGTGCCAGCAGCCCGACAGGGGAGCTGTTTTTT. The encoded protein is CASSPTGELFF.